The sequence of this T cell receptor (beta chain) was determined in a study of metastatic and nonmetastatic thyroid tumors. For the study at large: Repertoires of blood and of tissue (tumor or nodule) from malignant and benign thyroid patients were compared. Broader study findings: Relative to benign nodules, malignant thyroid tumors were reportedly characterized by significantly elevated TCR beta diversity in blood and tumor.

Among the patients, none had received any treatment before thyroid surgery. In the authors' methods: The study took CDR3 differences across clinicopathological groups and made a distant-metastasis classifier for papillary thyroid cancer from them. TCRdb re-clonotyped the PCR reads via MiXCR. TCRdb assigned the V and J calls; the authors' analysis was not used. In the table there are about 16,000 clones, 30% to 40% of which are singletons. This CDR3 is 14 amino acids long. Germline V lookup: CDR1 MNHNS, CDR2 SASEGT. Trimming took 7 bases from V and 0 from J, leaving 12 bases between them. Worth noting for this clone: Its specificity is unknown.

The sequenced material came from tumor tissue. The receptor was isolated from a female donor with papillary thyroid cancer or a benign thyroid nodule (not recorded which). Some clones in this sample may be carry-over from other donors' samples. The chain couples TRBV6-1 to TRBJ2-5; tentative D call: TRBD1 (5 bases). The CDR3 DNA sequence: TGTGCCAGCACCCGGTCAGGGTACCAAGAGACCCAGTACTTC. Protein product: CASTRSGYQETQYF.